This T cell receptor (beta chain) derives from a study of shared clonotypes between healthy human individuals. Study summary: Serving as donors were a couple of women and a few men, whose ages spanned 18 to 49.

Germline V lookup: CDR1 MNHEY, CDR2 SMNVEV (reference sequence). V gave up 6 bases and J gave up 0 bases, with 8 bases separating them. The CDR3 totals 13 residues. An assay was performed, and its level was deep. Produced via immunoSEQ multiplex PCR; TCRdb's table is partial and in-frame only. The table has roughly 850,000 clones, about 96% seen once. Positive CCR7 selection of CD45RO-negative cells yielded the naive CD8 cells, and terminally differentiated effector memory CD45RA+ cells were excluded. About this clone itself: Its antigen is undetermined.

Whole-study results and caveats: Non-shared clonotypes displayed generation probabilities falling below those of clonotypes present in all four donors.

Sequenced material: naive CD8+ T cells sorted from blood. The sequence came from a man aged 25 to 45 in good health. The J gene is TRBJ2-5, the V gene TRBV27; D call uncertain. The CDR3 region is CASSGRNQETQYF. The CDR3 DNA is TGTGCCAGCAGCGGACGGAACCAAGAGACCCAGTACTTC.